This TCR beta chain was identified during a study of T cells in Graves' hyperthyroidism and ophthalmopathy. Looking at the study overall: Peripheral blood sampling occurred at initial diagnosis, before any treatment. Study findings and constraints: Most thyroid clonotypes expanded above 0.001 were also detected in blood. Model-based prediction identified ophthalmopathy a median roughly 5.9 months prior to its onset.

About this clonotype: Its antigen is not known.

RNA transcripts gave rise to amplified TCR beta CDR3 regions. First-round RT-PCR of the TCR CDR3 relied on the HTBI primer set. TCRdb reprocessed the multiplex PCR reads via MiXCR and lists one record per CDR3 protein. The sample yields over 700,000 distinct CDR3 sequences, more than 30% seen once. The V end lost 2 bases, the J end lost 3 bases, and 14 bases lay between the germline ends. CDR3 length: 15 residues. Clinical symptoms, serum thyroxine and TRAb, thyroid ultrasound and orbital computed tomography were used for the diagnoses. The chain uses TRBV12-3 or TRBV12-4 and TRBJ2-7; D tentatively fits TRBD1 or TRBD2 (5 bases each). This sequence originates from a man between 18 and 35 years old with Graves' hyperthyroidism. Sequencing input: blood. This CDR3 is CASSLTGPANYEQYF. In DNA form, the CDR3 reads TGTGCCAGCAGTTTAACGGGACCCGCCAACTACGAGCAGTACTTC.